Listed here are 8 T cell receptor beta chains from one sample, sequenced in a study of blood T cells in healthy people across ages. Using a J-beta primer mix together with a sample-barcoded 5' primer, a second PCR was run for roughly 7 to 11 cycles. One entry per CDR3 protein results from TCRdb running MiXCR on the 5' RACE reads. The sample has 590,000 or so distinct CDR3 sequences, under 30% seen once. The sequenced sample was blood. These receptors originate from a woman at least 80 years old in good health.

At least ten counts were recorded for this clonotype. CDR3 in amino acids: CASSEAGLIGFYGYTF. CDR3 in DNA: TGTGCCAGCAGTGAAGCTGGACTGATCGGCTTCTATGGCTACACCTTC. This chain joins TRBV6-1 and TRBJ1-2; D is unresolved. The CDR3 extends over 16 amino acids. Germline CDR1 reads MNHNS; CDR2 reads SASEGT. V was pared by 0 bases and J by 4 bases, with 15 bases between.

As to this clonotype: A much bigger clone sits one base away, suggesting this may be a read error. This chain uses TRBV7-2 with TRBJ2-5; possibly TRBD1 or TRBD2 for D (5 bases each). This CDR3 spans 14 amino acids. The germline V gene has CDR1 SGHTA and CDR2 FQGNSA. V shed 5 bases and J shed 11 bases, with 21 bases lying between them. Here the CDR3 DNA reads TGTGCCAGCAGCCCCCAGAGGGGTTCAAGTGAGCAGTACTTC. This encodes CASSPQRGSSEQYF.

This clonotype has more than one count but fewer than ten. The chain joins TRBV6-2 or TRBV6-3 to TRBJ1-4, with a weak D call TRBD1 (5 bases). Trimming removed 5 bases at V and 8 bases at J, with 15 bases between. Germline V lookup: CDR1 MNHEY, CDR2 SVGEGT. This CDR3 comprises 14 residues. DNA of the CDR3: TGTGCCAGCAGTGAAGGGACCCGTTGGGAAAAACTGTTTTTT. Its translation is CASSEGTRWEKLFF.

This chain links TRBV28 with TRBJ2-5; a weak D match, TRBD1 (5 bases). The CDR3 loop spans 15 amino acids. Trimming took off 1 base at V and 5 bases at J, with 14 bases between the two ends. The germline V gene encodes CDR1 MDHEN and CDR2 SYDVKM. The CDR3 protein is CASSLSLGVGETQYF. CDR3 coding DNA: TGTGCCAGCAGTTTATCATTAGGGGTTGGGGAGACCCAGTACTTC.

In this sample, this clonotype turned up many times. This chain uses TRBV20-1 with TRBJ2-1; D gene ambiguous. This CDR3 is 15 amino acids long. The germline V gene has CDR1 DFQATT and CDR2 SNEGSKA (reference sequence). The V and J ends lost 3 bases and 4 bases respectively, with 16 bases between them. The DNA of the CDR3 is TGCAGTGCTAGTAAGCCAGGAGTTGGGTACAATGAGCAGTTCTTC. Amino acids: CSASKPGVGYNEQFF.

A note on this clonotype: An end of the junction differs from the germline gene, which may be a read error. The chain carries TRBV6-2 or TRBV6-3 and TRBJ1-5; D might be TRBD1 (6 bases). The CDR3 runs 14 residues. CDR1 is MNHEY, CDR2 SVGEGT, per germline. The CDR3 loop reads CVSRFPGGSQPQHF. CDR3 bases: TGTGTCAGCAGGTTCCCTGGGGGCAGTCAGCCCCAGCATTTT.

This clonotype was counted a few times. This chain connects TRBV27 to TRBJ2-5; no reliable D call. This CDR3 contains 14 residues. CDR1 and CDR2 (germline): MNHEY, SMNVEV (reference sequence). The V and J ends lost 3 bases and 1 base respectively, with 9 bases between them. The CDR3 nucleotides are TGTGCCAGCAGTTTCGGCAGGATCCAAGAGACCCAGTACTTC. Translation gives CASSFGRIQETQYF.

A word on this clonotype: Germline and junction disagree at one end, which may indicate a read error. This chain links TRBV6-4 with TRBJ2-3; 8 positions match TRBD2. This CDR3 comprises 15 residues. The V gene's germline CDR1 is MRHNA and CDR2 SNTAGT. The CDR3: CTSSEAGGRTDTQYF. CDR3 in DNA: TGTACCAGCAGTGAGGCGGGGGGCCGCACAGATACGCAGTATTTT.